These T cell receptor beta chains were read from a single sample in a study of cytomegalovirus exposure and HLA in healthy donors. Clones were sequenced by immunoSEQ multiplex PCR, and TCRdb holds only the in-frame ones, with some missing. The sample consists of 110,000 or so clones, around 88% of them appearing once. Sequencing input: PBMCs. These receptors came from a man between 18 and 29 years old in good health and CMV-seronegative. Each CDR3 is given with its conserved first and last residue. D genes are given only for firm matches. A row's size may be missing; if present it is once, few, many or a size class.

V	D	J	size	DNA	CDR3
TRBV7-2	TRBD2	TRBJ2-2	.	TGTGCCAGCAGCTCCCCTAGCGGGAGGCGGTATGCCGGGGAGCTGTTTTTT	CASSSPSGRRYAGELFF
TRBV9	TRBD2	TRBJ2-1	.	TGTGCCAGCAGCGTAGCCCCCCAGCGGGGGGGCCTTGCGGTACTGAGCAATGAGCAGTTCTTC	CASSVAPQRGGLAVLSNEQFF
TRBV6-5	.	TRBJ2-5	.	TGTGCCAGCCACCGAAGGGGCAAGACCCAAGAGACCCAGTACTTC	CASHRRGKTQETQYF
TRBV6-5	TRBD2	TRBJ2-7	medium-sized	TGTGCCAGCAGTTACGGGACTAGCTCCTACGAGCAGTACTTC	CASSYGTSSYEQYF
TRBV2	.	TRBJ2-7	.	TGTGCCAGCAGTGAATCCCAGGGCCTCTCCTACGAGCAGTACTTC	CASSESQGLSYEQYF
TRBV9	.	TRBJ2-7	.	TGTGCCAGCAGCGTAGGGCAGGGGGGTGTCTACGAGCAGTACTTC	CASSVGQGGVYEQYF
TRBV19	.	TRBJ1-5	.	TGTGCCAGTAGGTGGGCCCCCAATCAGCCCCAGCATTTT	CASRWAPNQPQHF
TRBV6-1	TRBD2	TRBJ2-1	.	TGTGCCAGCAAGACTAGCGGCCGATACAATGAGCAGTTCTTC	CASKTSGRYNEQFF
TRBV4-2	.	TRBJ1-2	.	TGTGCCAGCAGCCAAGAAGGGGGGAGGGACACTAACTATGGCTACACCTTC	CASSQEGGRDTNYGYTF
TRBV19	TRBD2	TRBJ2-3	.	TGTGCCAGTACGGGAGGCGGGAGTCGCACAGATACGCAGTATTTT	CASTGGGSRTDTQYF
TRBV2	TRBD2	TRBJ2-3	once	TGTGCCAGCATTAGCGGGGCTAGCACAGATACGCAGTATTTT	CASISGASTDTQYF
TRBV29-1	TRBD1	TRBJ2-3	.	TGCAGCGTCCGCAGGGGGATAGGAACAGATACGCAGTATTTT	CSVRRGIGTDTQYF
TRBV10-3	TRBD2	TRBJ2-2	.	TGTGCCATCAAGGGAACTAGCGGGAGTAACGGGGAGCTGTTTTTT	CAIKGTSGSNGELFF
TRBV7-2	.	TRBJ1-2	.	TGTGCCAGCAGCTTATCGTGGGCTACATATGGCTACACCTTC	CASSLSWATYGYTF
TRBV7-2	TRBD2	TRBJ2-7	.	TGTGCCAGCAGATCGGGACTAGCGGGGGGTAAAGCCTACGAGCAGTACTTC	CASRSGLAGGKAYEQYF
TRBV9	.	TRBJ1-2	.	TGTGCCAGCAGCGATCGACTGCGGGGCTACACCTTC	CASSDRLRGYTF
TRBV7-8	TRBD2	TRBJ2-5	.	TGTGCCAGCAGCCAGGGACTAGCGGGGCCGGAGACCCAGTACTTC	CASSQGLAGPETQYF
TRBV5-1	TRBD1	TRBJ1-2	.	TGCGCCAGCAGCTCCCCCGGGACAGGGGGCGAACGATATGGCTACACCTTC	CASSSPGTGGERYGYTF
TRBV2	.	TRBJ2-3	.	TGTGCCAGCAACGGAGTTTCCAAGACAGATACGCAGTATTTT	CASNGVSKTDTQYF
TRBV4-2	.	TRBJ2-7	.	TGTGCCAGCAGCCAAGATCCCCGGGACAAACCCTACGAGCAGTACTTC	CASSQDPRDKPYEQYF
TRBV5-1	.	TRBJ2-3	once	TGCGCCAGCAGCCCGGAGTTTGCCAGACCGACAGATACGCAGTATTTT	CASSPEFARPTDTQYF
TRBV29-1	TRBD1	TRBJ1-5	once	TGCAGCGTCCTGACGGGACAGGGGGGGTTCAGCAATCAGCCCCAGCATTTT	CSVLTGQGGFSNQPQHF
TRBV29-1	.	TRBJ2-3	once	TGCAGCGCCCGGACAGCGATGTCAGATACGCAGTATTTT	CSARTAMSDTQYF
TRBV5-4	.	TRBJ1-3	.	TGTGCCAGCAGCTTGGACAGCCACTCTGGAAACACCATATATTTT	CASSLDSHSGNTIYF
TRBV2	.	TRBJ1-1	.	TGTGCCAGCAGTGAAGCGAGTCGGAACACTGAAGCTTTCTTT	CASSEASRNTEAFF
TRBV14	TRBD1	TRBJ2-7	once	TGTGCCAGCAGCCCGCAGACAGGGCCCCTAGGCGAGCAGTACTTC	CASSPQTGPLGEQYF
TRBV19	TRBD1	TRBJ2-2	.	TGTGCCAGTAGTGATGACAGGGTCCACACCGGGGAGCTGTTTTTT	CASSDDRVHTGELFF
TRBV9	.	TRBJ1-2	once	TGTGCCAGCAAGGGAGTGGGCTACACCTTC	CASKGVGYTF
TRBV30	TRBD2	TRBJ2-7	.	TGTGCCTGGAGTGTACTAGCGGGACTAGCGGCGCTAAAGAGTGGGCAGTACTTC	CAWSVLAGLAALKSGQYF
TRBV2	.	TRBJ2-1	.	TGTGCCAGCAGTCCCACTAGCCGTGGGTACAATGAGCAGTTCTTC	CASSPTSRGYNEQFF
TRBV27	.	TRBJ2-2	.	TGTGCCAGCAGTTTCCAGGGAAGGGGGCTGTTTTTT	CASSFQGRGLFF
TRBV18	.	TRBJ2-7	.	TGTGCCAGCTCACCAGGGGCGGGGGAGCAGTACTTC	CASSPGAGEQYF